Shown below are 15 T cell receptor beta chains from a single sample sequenced in a study of blood T cell repertoires in COVID-19. Only in-frame clones appear in the TCRdb table, and some are missing; sequencing was by immunoSEQ multiplex PCR. The table has under 300,000 clones, more than 80% seen once. Sequencing was done on a sample of peripheral blood. The source is a woman in her thirties or forties with acute or convalescent COVID-19.

In regard to this clone: Other DNA sequences within the sample encode an identical CDR3. This chain uses TRBV4-1 with TRBJ2-1, with 7 bases lining up with TRBD2. CDR3 length: 14 amino acids. V was clipped by 3 bases and J by 7 bases; unmatched bases: 6. The germline V gene has CDR1 MGHRA and CDR2 YSYEKL. CDR3 sequence reads: CASSQGGAGNEQFF. As DNA, the CDR3 is TGCGCCAGCAGCCAGGGGGGAGCGGGGAATGAGCAGTTCTTC.

CDR3 DNA: TGCGCCAGCAGCCAAGTCCTACAGGGGGCGGGCACTGAAGCTTTCTTT. Translating it yields CASSQVLQGAGTEAFF. This sequence joins TRBV4-1 and TRBJ1-1; 9 nucleotides match TRBD1. The CDR3 covers 16 residues. Germline loops: CDR1 MGHRA, CDR2 YSYEKL. J lost 4 bases, V lost 1 base, and 7 bases had no gene match.

In nucleotides, the CDR3 is TGTGCCAGCAGCCGACGCGGGCCTAGCACAGATACGCAGTATTTT. It yields the protein CASSRRGPSTDTQYF. V usage is TRBV3-1 (or the pseudogene TRBV3-2) and J usage is TRBJ2-3, with D tentatively TRBD2 (5 bases). CDR1 and CDR2 from the germline V gene are LGHDT and YNNKEL (reference sequence). This CDR3 has 15 residues. Deletions cut 4 bases from V and 0 bases from J, with 11 bases between.

The chain recombines TRBV12-3 or TRBV12-4 with TRBJ1-2, with D perhaps TRBD1 (5 bases). Trimming pared 3 bases from V and 7 bases from J, leaving 12 bases between. The CDR3 is made up of 13 amino acids. The CDR3 spells CASSFRGGAGYTF. CDR3 nucleotide sequence: TGTGCCAGCAGTTTTAGGGGTGGGGCTGGCTACACCTTC.

Turning to this clone: At the DNA level, this CDR3 is encoded by other sequences in the same sample as well. The CDR3 is CASSIGQLNTEAFF. The CDR3 nucleotides are TGTGCCAGTAGTATAGGACAGTTGAACACTGAAGCTTTCTTT. This chain links TRBV19 with TRBJ1-1; weak D call: TRBD1 (5 bases). Germline V gives CDR1 LNHDA, CDR2 SQIVND (reference sequence). The CDR3 length is 14 residues. Trimming pared 1 base from V and 0 bases from J, leaving 6 bases between.

The chain employs TRBV20-1 and TRBJ2-1, with D tentatively TRBD2 (6 bases). Trimming pared 3 bases from V and 0 bases from J, leaving 18 bases between. Per the germline V gene, CDR1 is DFQATT and CDR2 is SNEGSKA (reference sequence). CDR3 size: 17 residues. CDR3 protein: CSASALGGLSSYNEQFF. CDR3 sequence (DNA): TGCAGTGCTAGTGCCCTCGGCGGACTAAGCTCCTACAATGAGCAGTTCTTC.

The chain recombines TRBV19 with TRBJ1-1; TRBD1 aligns across 9 bases. V shed 0 bases, J shed 4 bases, and the junction held 6 bases outside the gene matches. The germline V gene has CDR1 LNHDA and CDR2 SQIVND (reference sequence). The CDR3 totals 16 residues. For the CDR3, the DNA is TGTGCCAGTAGTATAGAGAGGGACAGGGCGGGCACTGAAGCTTTCTTT. As protein: CASSIERDRAGTEAFF.

This chain uses TRBV20-1 with TRBJ2-2; 8 positions agree with TRBD2. CDR1 is DFQATT and CDR2 is SNEGSKA in the germline V gene (reference sequence). The V and J ends lost 3 bases and 4 bases, in that order; junction bases with no gene match: 7. The CDR3 runs 15 residues. CDR3 loop: CSASAGGIGTGELFF. CDR3 coding DNA: TGCAGTGCTAGTGCGGGGGGCATAGGCACCGGGGAGCTGTTTTTT.

The chain combines TRBV7-8 with TRBJ1-1; 8 positions agree with TRBD1. V gave up 5 bases and J gave up 6 bases; unmatched junction bases: 8. The CDR3 is made up of 14 amino acids. Germline values: CDR1 SGHVS, CDR2 FQNEAQ. CDR3 bases: TGTGCCAGCAGCCCAGGGGGCGCAAACGCTGAAGCTTTCTTT. It yields the protein CASSPGGANAEAFF.

The chain combines TRBV27 with TRBJ1-5; D uncertain. Deletions cut 6 bases from V and 0 bases from J, with 12 bases between. In germline, CDR1 is MNHEY, CDR2 SMNVEV (reference sequence). The CDR3 runs 15 residues. The CDR3 sequence is CASSPGGYSNQPQHF. The CDR3 DNA sequence: TGTGCCAGCAGCCCCGGCGGATATAGCAATCAGCCCCAGCATTTT.

V is TRBV19 and J is TRBJ1-1, with TRBD1 matching over 7 bases. J gave up 1 base and V 1 base, and 9 bases lay outside the gene matches. This CDR3 comprises 17 residues. Germline CDR1 is LNHDA and CDR2 is SQIVND (reference sequence). In DNA, the CDR3 is TGTGCCAGTAGTATAGGGACAGGTTCCCTCAGGAACACTGAAGCTTTCTTT. Protein sequence: CASSIGTGSLRNTEAFF.

This chain connects TRBV9 to TRBJ1-1; TRBD1 might be the D (6 bases). The germline V gene encodes CDR1 SGDLS and CDR2 YYNGEE. This CDR3 region has 14 residues. V lost 6 bases, J lost 2 bases, and 14 bases lay in between. The CDR3 sequence is CASTPVGANTEAFF. The CDR3 bases are TGTGCCAGCACCCCGGTGGGGGCTAACACTGAAGCTTTCTTT.

The gene calls are TRBV24-1 and TRBJ2-3, with 7 bases fitting TRBD2. The CDR3 spans 15 residues. V shed 4 bases, J shed 2 bases, and the junction held 5 bases outside the gene matches. Germline CDR1 is KGHDR and CDR2 is SFDVKD. CDR3 sequence: CATSERLADTDTQYF. CDR3 coding DNA: TGTGCCACCAGTGAGCGACTAGCCGACACAGATACGCAGTATTTT.

J is TRBJ2-3 and V is TRBV30, with 9 bases lining up with TRBD2. The CDR3 spans 15 residues. Germline V lookup: CDR1 GTSNPN, CDR2 SVGIG (reference sequence). The V and J ends lost 0 bases and 10 bases, in that order; junction bases with no gene match: 11. This chain's CDR3 is CAWSVLAGGPRAQYF. The CDR3 DNA follows: TGTGCCTGGAGTGTACTGGCGGGGGGGCCGAGGGCGCAGTATTTT. Combining the CDR3 with reference TRBV30 and TRBJ2-3 gives the whole variable domain SQTIHQWPATLVQPVGSPLSLECTVEGTSNPNLYWYRQAAGRGLQLLFYSVGIGQISSEVPQNLSASRPQDRQFILSSKKLLLSDSGFYLCAWSVLAGGPRAQYFGPGTRLTVL.

The chain is built from TRBV29-1 and TRBJ1-1; D unresolved. This CDR3 contains 14 residues. The V end lost 8 bases, the J end lost 1 base, and 17 bases lay between the germline ends. CDR1 is SQVTM, CDR2 ANQGSEA, per germline. In DNA, the CDR3 is TGCAGCCCGCGGGAGGTCGAGGGGAACACTGAAGCTTTCTTT. Amino acids: CSPREVEGNTEAFF. Together with reference TRBV29-1 and TRBJ1-1, the CDR3 gives the full variable domain: SAVISQKPSRDICQRGTSLTIQCQVDSQVTMMFWYRQQPGQSLTLIATANQGSEATYESGFVIDKFPISRPNLTFSTLTVSNMSPEDSSIYLCSPREVEGNTEAFFGQGTRLTVV.